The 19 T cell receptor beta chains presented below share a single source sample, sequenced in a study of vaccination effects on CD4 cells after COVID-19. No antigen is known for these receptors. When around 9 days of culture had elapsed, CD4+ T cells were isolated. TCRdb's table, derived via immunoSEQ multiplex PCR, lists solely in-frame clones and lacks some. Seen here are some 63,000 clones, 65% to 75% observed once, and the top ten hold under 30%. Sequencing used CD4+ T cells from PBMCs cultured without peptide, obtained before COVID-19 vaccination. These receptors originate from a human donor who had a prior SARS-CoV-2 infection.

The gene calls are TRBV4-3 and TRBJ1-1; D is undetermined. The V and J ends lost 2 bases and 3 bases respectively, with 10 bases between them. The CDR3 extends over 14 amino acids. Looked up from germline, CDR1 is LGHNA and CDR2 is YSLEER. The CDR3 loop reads CASSQSVTYTEAFF. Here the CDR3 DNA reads TGCGCCAGCAGCCAATCGGTGACTTACACTGAAGCTTTCTTT.

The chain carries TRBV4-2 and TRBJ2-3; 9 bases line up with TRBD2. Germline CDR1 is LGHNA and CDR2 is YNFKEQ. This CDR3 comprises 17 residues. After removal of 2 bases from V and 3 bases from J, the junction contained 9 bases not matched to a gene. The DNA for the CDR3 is TGTGCCAGCAGCCAACTCGCGGGGGGGCTAGGGACAGATACGCAGTATTTT. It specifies CASSQLAGGLGTDTQYF.

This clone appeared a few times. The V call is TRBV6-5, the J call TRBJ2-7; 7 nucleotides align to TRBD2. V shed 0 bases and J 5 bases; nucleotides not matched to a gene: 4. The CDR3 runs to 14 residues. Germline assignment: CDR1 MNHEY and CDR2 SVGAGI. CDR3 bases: TGTGCCAGCAGTTACTCGGGAGGGTCAGACGAGCAGTACTTC. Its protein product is CASSYSGGSDEQYF.

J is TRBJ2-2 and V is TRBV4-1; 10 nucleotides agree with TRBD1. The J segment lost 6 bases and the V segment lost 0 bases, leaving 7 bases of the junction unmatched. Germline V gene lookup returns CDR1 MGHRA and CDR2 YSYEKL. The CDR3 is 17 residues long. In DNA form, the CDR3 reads TGCGCCAGCAGCCAAGAGAGTTGGGGACAGGGGCCCGGGGAGCTGTTTTTT. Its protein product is CASSQESWGQGPGELFF.

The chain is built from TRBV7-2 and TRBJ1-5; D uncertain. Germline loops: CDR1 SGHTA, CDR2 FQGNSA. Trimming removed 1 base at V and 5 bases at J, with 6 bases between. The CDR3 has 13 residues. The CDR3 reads CASSLVDHQPQHF. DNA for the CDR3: TGTGCCAGCAGCTTAGTGGACCATCAGCCCCAGCATTTT.

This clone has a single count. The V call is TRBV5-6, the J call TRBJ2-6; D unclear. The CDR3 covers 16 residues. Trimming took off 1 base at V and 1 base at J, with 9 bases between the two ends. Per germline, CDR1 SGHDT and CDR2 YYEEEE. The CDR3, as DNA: TGTGCCAGCAGCTTGCCCGGACGGTCTGGGGCCAACGTCCTGACTTTC. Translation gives CASSLPGRSGANVLTF. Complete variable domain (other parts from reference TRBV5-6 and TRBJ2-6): DAGVTQSPTHLIKTRGQQVTLRCSPKSGHDTVSWYQQALGQGPQFIFQYYEEEERQRGNFPDRFSGHQFPNYSSELNVNALLLGDSALYLCASSLPGRSGANVLTFGAGSRLTVL.

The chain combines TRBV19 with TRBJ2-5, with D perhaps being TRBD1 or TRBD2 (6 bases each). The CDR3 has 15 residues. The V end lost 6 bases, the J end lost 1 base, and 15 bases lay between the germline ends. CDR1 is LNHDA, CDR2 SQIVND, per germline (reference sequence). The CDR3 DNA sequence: TGTGCCAGTAGCAAACCCGGAGGGGGCCAAGAGACCCAGTACTTC. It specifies CASSKPGGGQETQYF.

CDR3 nucleotides: TGTGCCAGCAGCCCAGTGGGTGGGGTCCAAGAGACCCAGTACTTC. As protein: CASSPVGGVQETQYF. This chain connects TRBV7-3 to TRBJ2-5; no definite D call. V was pared by 5 bases and J by 1 base, with 14 bases between. Germline CDR1 reads SGHTA; CDR2 reads FQGTGA. The length of the CDR3 is 15 residues. Looking up the rest from reference TRBV7-3 and TRBJ2-5 gives the full variable domain: GAGVSQTPSNKVTEKGKYVELRCDPISGHTALYWYRQSLGQGPEFLIYFQGTGAADDSGLPNDRFFAVRPEGSVSTLKIQRTERGDSAVYLCASSPVGGVQETQYFGPGTRLLVL.

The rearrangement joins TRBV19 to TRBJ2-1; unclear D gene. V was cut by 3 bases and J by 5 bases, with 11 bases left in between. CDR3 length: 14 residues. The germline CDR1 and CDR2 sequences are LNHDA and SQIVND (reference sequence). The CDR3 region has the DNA TGTGCCAGTAGTATTCAGGTATCCAACAATGAGCAGTTCTTC. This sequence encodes CASSIQVSNNEQFF.

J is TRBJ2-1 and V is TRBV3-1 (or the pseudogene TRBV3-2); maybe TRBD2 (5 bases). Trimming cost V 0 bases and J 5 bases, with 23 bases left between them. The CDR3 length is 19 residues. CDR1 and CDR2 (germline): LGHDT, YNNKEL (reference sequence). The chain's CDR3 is CASSQDRAGAHTINNEQFF. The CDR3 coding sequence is TGTGCCAGCAGCCAAGATAGGGCGGGCGCTCATACAATAAACAATGAGCAGTTCTTC.

The CDR3: CARTGAYNEQFF. The CDR3 DNA reads as TGTGCCAGGACAGGGGCCTACAATGAGCAGTTCTTC. The chain is built from TRBV19 and TRBJ2-1, with TRBD1 identical over 8 bases. The V gene end was trimmed by 9 bases and the J gene end by 2 bases; junction bases not matched to a gene: 0. Germline V gene lookup returns CDR1 LNHDA and CDR2 SQIVND (reference sequence). The CDR3 covers 12 residues.

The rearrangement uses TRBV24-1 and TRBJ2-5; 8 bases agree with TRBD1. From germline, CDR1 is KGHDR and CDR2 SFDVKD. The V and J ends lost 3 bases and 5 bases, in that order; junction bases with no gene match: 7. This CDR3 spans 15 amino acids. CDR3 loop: CATSDITGGWETQYF. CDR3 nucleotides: TGTGCCACCAGTGATATTACAGGGGGTTGGGAGACCCAGTACTTC.

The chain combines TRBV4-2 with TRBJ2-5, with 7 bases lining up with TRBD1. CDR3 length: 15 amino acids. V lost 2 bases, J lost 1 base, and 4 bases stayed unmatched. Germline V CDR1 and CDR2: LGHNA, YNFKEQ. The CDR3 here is CASSQTGVGQETQYF. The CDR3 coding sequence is TGTGCCAGCAGCCAAACAGGGGTGGGCCAAGAGACCCAGTACTTC.

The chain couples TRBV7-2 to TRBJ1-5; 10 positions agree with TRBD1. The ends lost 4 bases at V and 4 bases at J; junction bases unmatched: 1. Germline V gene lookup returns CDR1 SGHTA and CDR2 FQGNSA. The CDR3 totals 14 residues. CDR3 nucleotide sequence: TGTGCCAGCAGCTGGGACAGGGGAAATCAGCCCCAGCATTTT. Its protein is CASSWDRGNQPQHF.

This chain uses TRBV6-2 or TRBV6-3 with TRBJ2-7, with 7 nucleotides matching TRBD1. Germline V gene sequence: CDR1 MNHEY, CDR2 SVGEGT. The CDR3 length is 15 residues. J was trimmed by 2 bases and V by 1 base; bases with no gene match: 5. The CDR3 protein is CASSYYRQGPYEQYF. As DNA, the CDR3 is TGTGCCAGCAGTTACTACCGACAGGGCCCCTACGAGCAGTACTTC.

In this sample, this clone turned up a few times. CDR3 loop: CASRRTSLTQHF. Here the CDR3 DNA reads TGTGCCAGCAGGCGGACCAGCCTAACGCAGCATTTT. The rearrangement joins TRBV6-7 to TRBJ1-5; D remains ambiguous. TRBV6-7 has ORF status, its function being uncertain. Between the trimmed V and J ends, which lost 6 bases and 13 bases, there was a span of 16 bases. The CDR3 extends over 12 amino acids.

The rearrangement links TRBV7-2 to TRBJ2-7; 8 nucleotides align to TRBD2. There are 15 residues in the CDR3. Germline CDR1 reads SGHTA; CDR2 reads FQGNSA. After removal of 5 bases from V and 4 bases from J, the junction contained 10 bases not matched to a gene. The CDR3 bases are TGTGCCAGCAGCCAACCGGGACTAGGTTCATACGAGCAGTACTTC. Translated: CASSQPGLGSYEQYF. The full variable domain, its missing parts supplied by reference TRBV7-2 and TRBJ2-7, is GAGVSQSPSNKVTEKGKDVELRCDPISGHTALYWYRQSLGQGLEFLIYFQGNSAPDKSGLPSDRFSAERTGGSVSTLTIQRTQQEDSAVYLCASSQPGLGSYEQYFGPGTRLTVT.

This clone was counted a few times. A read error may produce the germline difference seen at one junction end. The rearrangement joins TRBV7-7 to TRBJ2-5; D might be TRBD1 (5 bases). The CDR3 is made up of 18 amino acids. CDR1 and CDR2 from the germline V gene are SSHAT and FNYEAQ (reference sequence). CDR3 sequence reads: CASSLSAGADGDQETQYF. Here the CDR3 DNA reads TGTGCTAGCAGCTTATCAGCTGGGGCTGACGGTGACCAAGAGACCCAGTACTTC.

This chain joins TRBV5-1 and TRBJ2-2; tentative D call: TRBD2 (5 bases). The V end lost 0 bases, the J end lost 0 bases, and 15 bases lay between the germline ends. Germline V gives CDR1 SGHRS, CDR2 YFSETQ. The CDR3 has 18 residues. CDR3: CASSLASGQRPNTGELFF. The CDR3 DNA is TGCGCCAGCAGCTTGGCCAGTGGCCAGCGGCCGAACACCGGGGAGCTGTTTTTT.